The 8 T cell receptor beta chains given below trace back to one sample, sequenced in a study of cytomegalovirus exposure and HLA in healthy donors. The protocol was immunoSEQ multiplex PCR, while the TCRdb copy is restricted to in-frame clones and leaves out a portion. Counted here are about 240,000 clones, approximately 83% occurring once; the ten biggest clones make up around 1.3%. Source material: PBMCs. All receptors come from a woman younger than 45 in good health and CMV-seropositive.

This clone occurred once. This rearrangement joins TRBV30 to TRBJ2-1, with 9 bases matching TRBD2. The CDR3 runs to 17 residues. Trimming took 8 bases from V and 3 from J; bases not matched to a gene: 17. Germline-derived CDR1 and CDR2 are GTSNPN and SVGIG (reference sequence). DNA of the CDR3: TGTGCCGCGAAGTCGCTAGCGGGAAGGAGCGGCTACAATGAGCAGTTCTTC. This translates into CAAKSLAGRSGYNEQFF. Full variable domain (remainder filled in from reference TRBV30 and TRBJ2-1): SQTIHQWPATLVQPVGSPLSLECTVEGTSNPNLYWYRQAAGRGLQLLFYSVGIGQISSEVPQNLSASRPQDRQFILSSKKLLLSDSGFYLCAAKSLAGRSGYNEQFFGPGTRLTVL.

The gene calls are TRBV7-3 and TRBJ2-3; 9 bases are a match to TRBD1. Germline trimming cut 5 bases from V and 1 base from J; bases unmatched to any gene: 10. The CDR3 is made up of 17 amino acids. Germline V gives CDR1 SGHTA, CDR2 FQGTGA. CDR3 sequence: CASSDGTGIGGTDTQYF. CDR3 in DNA: TGTGCCAGCAGCGATGGGACAGGGATAGGAGGCACAGATACGCAGTATTTT.

Written as DNA, the CDR3 is TGCGCCAGCAGCTTGCCCCCAAGCGCCCAGAACACCGGGGAGCTGTTTTTT. Translating gives CASSLPPSAQNTGELFF. This chain links TRBV5-1 with TRBJ2-2; D not certain. Germline V gene lookup returns CDR1 SGHRS and CDR2 YFSETQ. V shed 1 base and J shed 1 base, with 14 bases lying between them. This CDR3 has 17 amino acids. Looking up the rest from reference TRBV5-1 and TRBJ2-2 gives the full variable domain: KAGVTQTPRYLIKTRGQQVTLSCSPISGHRSVSWYQQTPGQGLQFLFEYFSETQRNKGNFPGRFSGRQFSNSRSEMNVSTLELGDSALYLCASSLPPSAQNTGELFFGEGSRLTVL.

The DNA for the CDR3 is TGTGCCAGCAGCCAAAGTAGCTCCTACAATGAGCAGTTCTTC. Translating it yields CASSQSSSYNEQFF. This rearrangement joins TRBV4-2 to TRBJ2-1; no reliable D call. From germline, CDR1 is LGHNA and CDR2 YNFKEQ. The V and J ends lost 2 bases and 0 bases respectively, with 5 bases between them. The CDR3 is 14 residues long.

The chain carries TRBV27 and TRBJ2-7; 7 bases are shared with TRBD1. Trimming cost V 6 bases and J 6 bases; bases outside gene matches: 8. This CDR3 comprises 13 residues. CDR1 and CDR2 from the germline V gene are MNHEY and SMNVEV (reference sequence). The CDR3 DNA reads as TGTGCCAGCAGCTCCAGGGGGTCGGGCGAGCAGTACTTC. Translated: CASSSRGSGEQYF.

V and J are TRBV27 and TRBJ2-7, with D possibly TRBD1 on 5 matching bases. Germline lookup yields CDR1 MNHEY and CDR2 SMNVEV (reference sequence). V lost 5 bases, J lost 6 bases, and 17 bases lay in between. This CDR3 has 14 residues. CDR3 nucleotides: TGTGCCAGCAGTCTGGGCGCAGGGCTCCCCGAGCAGTACTTC. Translation gives CASSLGAGLPEQYF.

This chain joins TRBV5-8 and TRBJ2-5, with 10 bases lining up with TRBD2. The V and J ends lost 4 bases and 0 bases, in that order; junction bases with no gene match: 3. Germline CDR1 and CDR2: SGHTS and YDEGEE. CDR3 length: 15 residues. DNA of the CDR3: TGTGCCAGCAGCCGCGGACTAGCGGACCAAGAGACCCAGTACTTC. Encoded protein: CASSRGLADQETQYF.

This clone was counted only a few times. CDR3 loop: CSTSASTDTQYF. CDR3 DNA sequence: TGCAGTACATCTGCTAGCACAGATACGCAGTATTTT. The chain employs TRBV29-1 and TRBJ2-3; D ambiguous. CDR3 size: 12 residues. Germline lookup yields CDR1 SQVTM and CDR2 ANQGSEA.